These 28 T cell receptor beta chains came from one sample sequenced in a study of patients and donors after allogeneic stem cell transplantation. TCRdb used MiXCR to reprocess the RT-PCR reads, holding one entry per CDR3 protein. Here the sample spans tens of thousands of distinct CDR3 sequences, 10% to 15% being singletons. What was sequenced was blood, either unsorted or a sorted T cell fraction (not recorded which). The receptors were sampled from a human donor who was either an allogeneic HSCT recipient or a stem cell or donor lymphocyte infusion donor (not recorded which). It is not recorded whose cells these are; they may come from a transplant donor.

The CDR3 DNA reads as TGTGCCAGCAGGCTCACAGATACGCAGTATTTT. This codes for CASRLTDTQYF. The J gene is TRBJ2-3, the V gene TRBV7-2, with D hard to call. V lost 6 bases and J 2 bases, leaving 3 bases between the germline ends. Germline assignment: CDR1 SGHTA and CDR2 FQGNSA. This CDR3 contains 11 residues.

This sequence joins TRBV10-3 and TRBJ2-2; the match to TRBD1 covers 9 bases. This CDR3 has 16 amino acids. CDR1 is ENHRY and CDR2 is SYGVKD in the germline V gene. Trimming removed 2 bases from V and 4 bases from J; junction bases left unmatched: 5. CDR3 in amino acids: CAISEPQGASTGELFF. For the CDR3, the DNA is TGTGCCATCAGTGAGCCACAGGGGGCGAGCACCGGGGAGCTGTTTTTT.

The V call is TRBV5-1, the J call TRBJ2-7; 8 positions agree with TRBD1. V was pared by 6 bases and J by 1 base, with 9 bases of the junction left unmatched. Germline loops: CDR1 SGHRS, CDR2 YFSETQ. The CDR3 is 15 residues long. The DNA of the CDR3 is TGCGCCAGCACCGCGACCGGGACAGGTTCCTACGAGCAGTACTTC. Amino acids: CASTATGTGSYEQYF.

This clonotype came up many times. This rearrangement joins TRBV24-1 to TRBJ1-5; D ambiguous. The germline V gene encodes CDR1 KGHDR and CDR2 SFDVKD. The CDR3 has 15 amino acids. Trimming pared 3 bases from V and 3 bases from J, leaving 11 bases between. CDR3 nucleotide sequence: TGTGCCACCAGTGATCGGAGAGGGTTCAATCAGCCCCAGCATTTT. It codes for CATSDRRGFNQPQHF.

Many counts were recorded for this clonotype. The V call is TRBV6-5, the J call TRBJ1-1; D call uncertain. There are 13 residues in the CDR3. Germline loops: CDR1 MNHEY, CDR2 SVGAGI. Trimming shortened V by 2 bases and J by 0 bases, and 4 bases separated the two germline ends. As DNA, the CDR3 is TGTGCCAGCAGTTACCTAATGAACACTGAAGCTTTCTTT. Residues: CASSYLMNTEAFF.

The chain joins TRBV6-2 or TRBV6-3 to TRBJ2-7; possible D gene TRBD2, 6 bases. CDR1 MNHEY and CDR2 SVGEGT come from the germline V gene. The length of the CDR3 is 16 residues. Trimming left V 0 bases short and J 3 bases short, with 15 bases between. In DNA, the CDR3 is TGTGCCAGCAGTTACTCTTATTCAGGAGGGGACTACGAGCAGTACTTC. Encoded protein: CASSYSYSGGDYEQYF.

At least ten counts were recorded for this clonotype. The V gene is TRBV4-1, the J gene TRBJ1-1; tentative D call: TRBD1 (6 bases). The CDR3 runs to 13 residues. In germline, CDR1 is MGHRA, CDR2 YSYEKL. V lost 1 base and J 9 bases, leaving 12 bases between the germline ends. This chain's CDR3 is CASSQARGQKAFF. CDR3 DNA: TGCGCCAGCAGCCAAGCCCGAGGACAGAAAGCTTTCTTT.

This clonotype was recorded many times. The chain combines TRBV29-1 with TRBJ1-1; D perhaps matches TRBD1 (5 bases). The CDR3 is made up of 15 amino acids. CDR1 and CDR2 (germline): SQVTM, ANQGSEA. The ends were cut back, 3 bases at V and 2 bases at J, with 16 bases in the middle. DNA for the CDR3: TGCAGCGTTGAGGTGCAGGGCGAACCTAACACTGAAGCTTTCTTT. It specifies CSVEVQGEPNTEAFF. The entire variable domain, with the rest obtained from reference TRBV29-1 and TRBJ1-1, is as follows: SAVISQKPSRDICQRGTSLTIQCQVDSQVTMMFWYRQQPGQSLTLIATANQGSEATYESGFVIDKFPISRPNLTFSTLTVSNMSPEDSSIYLCSVEVQGEPNTEAFFGQGTRLTVV.

This clonotype was seen only a few times. This chain uses TRBV6-5 with TRBJ1-5; D might be TRBD1 (5 bases). Germline CDR1 and CDR2: MNHEY and SVGAGI. With 5 bases removed from V and 0 bases from J, the gap between germline ends came to 14 bases. This CDR3 comprises 16 residues. The CDR3 protein is CASSPMGPSSNQPQHF. The CDR3 DNA follows: TGTGCCAGCAGTCCCATGGGACCGAGTAGCAATCAGCCCCAGCATTTT.

This clonotype was seen repeatedly, ten times or more. The chain recombines TRBV29-1 with TRBJ2-1, with TRBD1 matching 7 bases. Per the germline V gene, CDR1 is SQVTM and CDR2 is ANQGSEA. The CDR3 sequence is 13 residues long. The ends lost 7 bases at V and 6 bases at J; junction bases unmatched: 9. The CDR3 sequence: CSGGQALFNEQFF. CDR3 coding DNA: TGCAGCGGAGGACAGGCCCTTTTCAATGAGCAGTTCTTC.

This clonotype was counted between two and nine times. DNA for the CDR3: TGTGCCAGCAGCCAAGATGGGAGCGGGAGTAGCAACGAGCAGTACTTC. It is translated as CASSQDGSGSSNEQYF. The rearrangement links TRBV4-2 to TRBJ2-7; 8 bases agree with TRBD2. The CDR3 sequence is 16 residues long. Trimming removed 0 bases from V and 5 bases from J; junction bases left unmatched: 9. Germline CDR1 is LGHNA and CDR2 is YNFKEQ.

This clonotype was seen a handful of times. This rearrangement joins TRBV7-6 to TRBJ2-5, with 12 nucleotides matching TRBD2. Germline CDR1 and CDR2: SGHVS and FNYEAQ. Trimming cost V 1 base and J 4 bases; bases outside gene matches: 4. The CDR3 runs to 16 residues. The CDR3 region is CASSLGLAGVVETQYF. For the CDR3, the DNA is TGTGCCAGCAGCTTAGGACTAGCGGGAGTAGTAGAGACCCAGTACTTC.

The gene calls are TRBV6-5 and TRBJ2-2; 11 bases are shared with TRBD2. With V trimmed by 2 bases and J by 6 bases, 5 bases remained unmatched. The length of the CDR3 is 16 residues. CDR1 and CDR2 from the germline V gene are MNHEY and SVGAGI. The CDR3 bases are TGTGCCAGCAGTTACCCGATAGCGGGAGGGCCCGGGGAGCTGTTTTTT. Residues: CASSYPIAGGPGELFF.

The chain links TRBV7-2 to TRBJ2-2, with 7 bases that match TRBD1. V was pared by 3 bases and J by 5 bases, with 6 bases of the junction left unmatched. The length of the CDR3 is 15 residues. Germline V CDR1 and CDR2: SGHTA, FQGNSA. The CDR3 spells CASSFLSQGTGELFF. The CDR3 DNA is TGTGCCAGCAGCTTTCTATCACAGGGGACCGGGGAGCTGTTTTTT.

This chain uses TRBV25-1 with TRBJ2-1; 9 bases fit TRBD1. The length of the CDR3 is 14 residues. Germline lookup yields CDR1 MGHDK and CDR2 SYGVNS. V was pared by 5 bases and J by 9 bases, with 8 bases of the junction left unmatched. The CDR3, as DNA: TGTGCCAGCAGTTTCGACAGGGGGGCTTCTGAGCAGTTCTTC. Its translation is CASSFDRGASEQFF.

There are a few counts of this clonotype. This chain joins TRBV7-8 and TRBJ2-2; no clear D gene. Trimming cost V 0 bases and J 0 bases, with 11 bases left between them. CDR3 size: 17 residues. CDR1 is SGHVS, CDR2 FQNEAQ, per germline. This CDR3 is CASSLALGDTNTGELFF. CDR3 nucleotides: TGTGCCAGCAGCTTAGCATTGGGTGATACGAACACCGGGGAGCTGTTTTTT.

This clonotype was seen at least ten times. This chain uses TRBV2 with TRBJ1-5; 7 positions agree with TRBD1. Germline V gene sequence: CDR1 SNHLY, CDR2 FYNNEI. CDR3 length: 17 amino acids. V shed 3 bases and J 6 bases; nucleotides not matched to a gene: 14. CDR3 sequence reads: CASSDGDREGSGQPQHF. CDR3 DNA sequence: TGTGCCAGCAGTGATGGAGACAGGGAAGGCAGCGGTCAGCCCCAGCATTTT.

The CDR3 is CASSELAGYNEQFF. The CDR3 region has the DNA TGTGCCAGCAGTGAACTAGCGGGCTACAATGAGCAGTTCTTC. The genes are TRBV6-4 and TRBJ2-1, with TRBD2 matching 9 bases. V was pared by 3 bases and J by 3 bases, with 0 bases of the junction left unmatched. This CDR3 region has 14 residues. Per germline, CDR1 MRHNA and CDR2 SNTAGT.

This clonotype was observed at least ten times. V usage is TRBV6-4 and J usage is TRBJ1-5; D is perhaps TRBD1 (5 bases). CDR3 size: 16 residues. CDR1 is MRHNA and CDR2 is SNTAGT in the germline V gene. V was clipped by 9 bases and J by 0 bases, with 18 bases between them. The CDR3 region has the DNA TGTGCCAGAAGACAGCTTGAACCTTATAGCAATCAGCCCCAGCATTTT. This encodes CARRQLEPYSNQPQHF.

The chain carries TRBV20-1 and TRBJ1-2, with 10 bases lining up with TRBD1. Trimming at V came to 5 bases and at J to 3 bases, leaving 15 bases not matched to a gene. The CDR3 contains 17 residues. CDR1 and CDR2 (germline): DFQATT, SNEGSKA (reference sequence). The CDR3 bases are TGCAGTGCTCCGTATCCGGGACAGGGGCTTAAAGACTATGGCTACACCTTC. It specifies CSAPYPGQGLKDYGYTF.

The chain links TRBV18 to TRBJ1-5, with TRBD1 as a possible D gene (5 bases). Germline V gives CDR1 KGHSH, CDR2 LQKENI. Trimming removed 0 bases from V and 7 bases from J, with 13 bases in between. This CDR3 is 15 amino acids long. The CDR3 DNA follows: TGTGCCAGCTCACCACCGATGGGGGGAACGCAGCCCCAGCATTTT. It is translated as CASSPPMGGTQPQHF.

J is TRBJ2-3 and V is TRBV5-1, with no clear D. This CDR3 region has 16 residues. Trimming stripped 1 base from V and 3 bases from J, with 15 bases between. CDR1 and CDR2 from the germline V gene are SGHRS and YFSETQ. DNA for the CDR3: TGCGCCAGCAGCTTGCCCCGGGCCCAAGGGACAGATACGCAGTATTTT. Its protein is CASSLPRAQGTDTQYF. Drawing the rest from reference TRBV5-1 and TRBJ2-3, the complete variable domain is KAGVTQTPRYLIKTRGQQVTLSCSPISGHRSVSWYQQTPGQGLQFLFEYFSETQRNKGNFPGRFSGRQFSNSRSEMNVSTLELGDSALYLCASSLPRAQGTDTQYFGPGTRLTVL.

The rearrangement joins TRBV25-1 to TRBJ2-7; D tentatively reads TRBD1 or TRBD2 (5 bases each). Germline-derived CDR1 and CDR2 are MGHDK and SYGVNS. V shed 8 bases and J shed 8 bases, with 25 bases lying between them. CDR3 length equals 15 residues. The DNA for the CDR3 is TGTGCCAGCGGGGAAACCGGGACGGCTGAATTGAAGCAGTACTTC. It codes for CASGETGTAELKQYF.

Only a few counts were recorded for this clonotype. The J gene is TRBJ2-7, the V gene TRBV9; TRBD1 aligns across 9 bases. The CDR3 length is 14 residues. The V gene end was trimmed by 0 bases and the J gene end by 4 bases; junction bases not matched to a gene: 2. Germline V gene lookup returns CDR1 SGDLS and CDR2 YYNGEE. CDR3 nucleotide sequence: TGTGCCAGCAGCGTAGGACAGGGGGGTTACGAGCAGTACTTC. Protein: CASSVGQGGYEQYF.

The DNA of the CDR3 is TGTGCCAGCAGCTTAGTGTCAGGGGCTTCCTACAATGAGCAGTTCTTC. Its protein product is CASSLVSGASYNEQFF. The V gene is TRBV7-8, the J gene TRBJ2-1; D might be TRBD1 (6 bases). V lost 1 base and J lost 1, with 11 bases in between. The germline CDR1 and CDR2 sequences are SGHVS and FQNEAQ. The CDR3 length is 16 residues.

V gene TRBV6-5 combines with J gene TRBJ2-2; tentatively, D is TRBD1 (5 bases). CDR3 length: 14 amino acids. Germline V gene lookup returns CDR1 MNHEY and CDR2 SVGAGI. V lost 4 bases, J lost 3 bases, and 9 bases lay in between. CDR3 sequence reads: CASSLDTYTGELFF. DNA of the CDR3: TGTGCCAGCAGTTTGGACACTTACACCGGGGAGCTGTTTTTT.

This clonotype was counted a few times. The chain uses TRBV12-3 or TRBV12-4 and TRBJ2-7; the D gene is possibly TRBD2 (5 bases). V was shortened by 8 bases and J by 5 bases, with 10 bases between the two germline ends. The CDR3 runs 11 residues. For the CDR3, the DNA is TGTGCCAGCTCGTACGGGAACGAGCAGTACTTC. Translated: CASSYGNEQYF.

The gene calls are TRBV5-1 and TRBJ2-7; 10 positions match TRBD2. V trimming: 4 bases; J trimming: 3 bases; junction bases outside the gene matches: 7. CDR1 and CDR2 (germline): SGHRS, YFSETQ. The CDR3 consists of 15 residues. DNA of the CDR3: TGCGCCAGCAGCATCCAACTAGCGGGGAACTACGAGCAGTACTTC. Protein product: CASSIQLAGNYEQYF.